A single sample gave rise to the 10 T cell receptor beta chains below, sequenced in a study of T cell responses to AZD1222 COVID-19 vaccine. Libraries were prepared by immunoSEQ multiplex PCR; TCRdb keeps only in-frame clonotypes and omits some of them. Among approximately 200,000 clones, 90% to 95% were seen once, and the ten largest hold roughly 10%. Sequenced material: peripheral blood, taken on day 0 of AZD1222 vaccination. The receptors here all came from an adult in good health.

The CDR3 region has the DNA TGTGCCAGCAGCTTAGCGGACATCTACGAGCAGTACTTC. This gives the protein CASSLADIYEQYF. The chain has TRBV7-2 and TRBJ2-7; the D gene is possibly TRBD1 (5 bases). The CDR3 length is 13 residues. Germline V gene data show CDR1 as SGHTA and CDR2 as FQGNSA. V shed 0 bases and J shed 3 bases, with 6 bases lying between them.

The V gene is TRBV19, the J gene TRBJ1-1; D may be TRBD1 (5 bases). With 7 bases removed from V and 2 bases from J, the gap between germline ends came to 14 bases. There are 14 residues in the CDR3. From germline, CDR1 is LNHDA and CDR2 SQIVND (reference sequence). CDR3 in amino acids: CASTTYTGNTEAFF. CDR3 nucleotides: TGTGCCAGTACCACTTACACAGGTAACACTGAAGCTTTCTTT.

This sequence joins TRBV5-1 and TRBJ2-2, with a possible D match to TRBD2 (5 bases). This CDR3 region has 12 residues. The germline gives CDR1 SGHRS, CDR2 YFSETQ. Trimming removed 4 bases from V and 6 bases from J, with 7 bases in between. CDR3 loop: CASSRESGELFF. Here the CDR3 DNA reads TGCGCCAGCAGCCGGGAATCCGGGGAGCTGTTTTTT.

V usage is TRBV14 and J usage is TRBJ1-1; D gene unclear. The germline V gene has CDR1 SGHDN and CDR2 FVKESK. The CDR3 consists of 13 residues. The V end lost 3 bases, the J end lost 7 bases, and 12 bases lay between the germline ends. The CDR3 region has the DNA TGTGCCAGCAGCCAGAACCCTTACGGTGAAGCTTTCTTT. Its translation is CASSQNPYGEAFF.

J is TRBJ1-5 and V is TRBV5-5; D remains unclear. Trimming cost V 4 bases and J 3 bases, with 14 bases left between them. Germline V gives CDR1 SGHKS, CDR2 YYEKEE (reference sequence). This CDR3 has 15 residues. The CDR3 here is CASSPGPGPNQPQHF. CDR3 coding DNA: TGTGCCAGCAGCCCAGGCCCAGGACCCAATCAGCCCCAGCATTTT. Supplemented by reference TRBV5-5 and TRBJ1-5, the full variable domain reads DAGVTQSPTHLIKTRGQQVTLRCSPISGHKSVSWYQQVLGQGPQFIFQYYEKEERGRGNFPDRFSARQFPNYSSELNVNALLLGDSALYLCASSPGPGPNQPQHFGDGTRLSIL.

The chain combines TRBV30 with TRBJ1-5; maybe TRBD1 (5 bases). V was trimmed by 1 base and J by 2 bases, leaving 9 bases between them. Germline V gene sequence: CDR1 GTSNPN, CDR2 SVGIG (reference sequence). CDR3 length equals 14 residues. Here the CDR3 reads CAWSAGGGNQPQHF. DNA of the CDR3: TGTGCCTGGAGTGCTGGGGGTGGCAATCAGCCCCAGCATTTT.

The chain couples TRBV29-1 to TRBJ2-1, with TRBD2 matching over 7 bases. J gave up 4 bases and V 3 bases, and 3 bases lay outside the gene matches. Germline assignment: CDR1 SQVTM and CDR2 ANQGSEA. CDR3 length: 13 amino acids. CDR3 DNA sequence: TGCAGCGTTGAGCTAGCGGCTTACAATGAGCAGTTCTTC. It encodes CSVELAAYNEQFF.

Here the CDR3 reads CASSPSADTQYF. The DNA for the CDR3 is TGTGCCAGCAGCCCTAGCGCAGATACGCAGTATTTT. This chain links TRBV7-2 with TRBJ2-3; maybe TRBD2 (6 bases). The V end lost 5 bases, the J end lost 4 bases, and 7 bases lay between the germline ends. The CDR3 is made up of 12 amino acids. Germline values: CDR1 SGHTA, CDR2 FQGNSA.

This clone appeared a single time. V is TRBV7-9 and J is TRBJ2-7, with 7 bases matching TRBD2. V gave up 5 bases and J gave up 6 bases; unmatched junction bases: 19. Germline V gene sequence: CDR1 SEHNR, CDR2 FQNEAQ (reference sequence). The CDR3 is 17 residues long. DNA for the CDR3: TGTGCCAGCAGCGGAAACCTTAGGACTAGTTCATCCCTCGAGCAGTACTTC. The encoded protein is CASSGNLRTSSSLEQYF.

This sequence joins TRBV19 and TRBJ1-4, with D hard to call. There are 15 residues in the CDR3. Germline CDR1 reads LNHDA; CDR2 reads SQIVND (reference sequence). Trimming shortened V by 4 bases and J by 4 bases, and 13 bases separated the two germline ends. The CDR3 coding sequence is TGTGCCAGTAGTACCGACGGAGGTTTTAATGAAAAACTGTTTTTT. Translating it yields CASSTDGGFNEKLFF.